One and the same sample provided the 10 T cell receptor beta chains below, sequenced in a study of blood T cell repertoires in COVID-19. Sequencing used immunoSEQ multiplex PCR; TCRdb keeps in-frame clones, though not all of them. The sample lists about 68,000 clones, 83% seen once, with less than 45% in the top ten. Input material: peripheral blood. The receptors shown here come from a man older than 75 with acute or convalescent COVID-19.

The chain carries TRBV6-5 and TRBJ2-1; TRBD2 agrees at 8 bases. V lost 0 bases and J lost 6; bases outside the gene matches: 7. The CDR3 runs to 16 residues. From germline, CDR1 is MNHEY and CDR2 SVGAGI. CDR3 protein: CASSYSNAGGGNEQFF. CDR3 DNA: TGTGCCAGCAGTTACTCGAACGCGGGAGGAGGCAATGAGCAGTTCTTC.

CDR3 amino acids: CASSQTVGEQYF. The CDR3 DNA sequence: TGTGCCAGCAGTCAGACAGTTGGCGAGCAGTACTTC. This chain uses TRBV6-5 with TRBJ2-7, with a weak D call TRBD1 (5 bases). V was clipped by 5 bases and J by 6 bases, with 11 bases between them. Germline V gives CDR1 MNHEY, CDR2 SVGAGI. This CDR3 comprises 12 residues.

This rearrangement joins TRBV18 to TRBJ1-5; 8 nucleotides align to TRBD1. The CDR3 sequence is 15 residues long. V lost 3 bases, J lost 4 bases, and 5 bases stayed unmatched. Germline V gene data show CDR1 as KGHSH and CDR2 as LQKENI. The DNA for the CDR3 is TGTGCCAGCTCACCCCCGGGACAGGCTAATCAGCCCCAGCATTTT. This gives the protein CASSPPGQANQPQHF.

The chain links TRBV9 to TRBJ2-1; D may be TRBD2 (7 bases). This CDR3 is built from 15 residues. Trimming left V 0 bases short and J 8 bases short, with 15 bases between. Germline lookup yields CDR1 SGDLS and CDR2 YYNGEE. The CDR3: CASSVAGRGGYEQFF. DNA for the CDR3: TGTGCCAGCAGCGTAGCTGGGAGGGGGGGCTATGAGCAGTTCTTC.

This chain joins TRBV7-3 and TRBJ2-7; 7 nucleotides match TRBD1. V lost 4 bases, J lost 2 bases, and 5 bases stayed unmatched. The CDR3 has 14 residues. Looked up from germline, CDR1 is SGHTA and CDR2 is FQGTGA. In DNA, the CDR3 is TGTGCCAGCAGCTCGGGACAGAATACCTACGAGCAGTACTTC. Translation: CASSSGQNTYEQYF.

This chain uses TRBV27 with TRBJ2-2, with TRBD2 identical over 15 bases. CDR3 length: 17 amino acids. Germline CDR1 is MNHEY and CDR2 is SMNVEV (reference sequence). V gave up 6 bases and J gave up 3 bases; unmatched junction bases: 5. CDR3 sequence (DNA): TGTGCCAGCAGGGGACTAGCGGGGGGTTACGACACCGGGGAGCTGTTTTTT. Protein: CASRGLAGGYDTGELFF.

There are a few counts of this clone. Written as DNA, the CDR3 is TGTGCCAGCTCACCACCAGGGGCTAACTATGGCTACACCTTC. This sequence encodes CASSPPGANYGYTF. The chain employs TRBV18 and TRBJ1-2, with D possibly matching TRBD1 (5 bases). CDR1 KGHSH and CDR2 LQKENI come from the germline V gene. CDR3 length equals 14 residues. Trimming removed 0 bases from V and 0 bases from J, with 5 bases in between.

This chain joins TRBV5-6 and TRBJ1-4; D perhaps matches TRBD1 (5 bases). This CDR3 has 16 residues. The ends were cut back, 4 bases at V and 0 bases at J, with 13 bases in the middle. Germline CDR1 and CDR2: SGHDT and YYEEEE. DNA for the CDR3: TGTGCCAGCAGCGACTCGACAGTTGCAACTAATGAAAAACTGTTTTTT. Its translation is CASSDSTVATNEKLFF.

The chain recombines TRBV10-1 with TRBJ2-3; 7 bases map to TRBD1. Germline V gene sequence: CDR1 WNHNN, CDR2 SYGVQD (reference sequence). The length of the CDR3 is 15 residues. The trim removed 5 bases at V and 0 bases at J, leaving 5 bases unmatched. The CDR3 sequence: CASSPNRGSTDTQYF. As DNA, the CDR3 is TGCGCCAGCAGTCCGAACAGGGGCAGCACAGATACGCAGTATTTT.

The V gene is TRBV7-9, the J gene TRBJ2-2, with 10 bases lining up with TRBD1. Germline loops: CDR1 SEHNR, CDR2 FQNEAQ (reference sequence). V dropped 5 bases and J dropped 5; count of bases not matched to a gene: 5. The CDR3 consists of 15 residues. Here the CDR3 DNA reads TGTGCCAGCAGCACGACAGGGGGCGCTACCGGGGAGCTGTTTTTT. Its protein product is CASSTTGGATGELFF.